The entry below gives a single T cell receptor (beta chain) sequence along with its context. As yet, its antigen is unknown. This sample was taken from a study of shared clonotypes between healthy human individuals. For the study at large: Per donor, CD8 memory used one plate, CD8 naive used two, CD4 memory used three and CD4 naive used three.

Profiled with immunoSEQ multiplex PCR; TCRdb holds only in-frame clones, not every one. The table shows about 2 million clones, with about 94% occurring only once. In germline, CDR1 is MNHEY, CDR2 SMNVEV (reference sequence). Trimming cost V 4 bases and J 7 bases; bases outside gene matches: 12. This CDR3 comprises 15 residues. The study's findings and limits: For naive CD4 cells, 4.5% to 6.5% of clonotypes were shared across a handful of donors. Limited genetic and exposure-history diversity came from having few donors.

CD45RO-negative, CCR7-selected cells formed the naive CD8 fraction, which excluded terminally differentiated effector memory CD45RA+ cells. This TCR was sampled from a man aged 18-30 years in good health. Source material: naive CD8+ T cells sorted from blood. The V and J genes are TRBV27 and TRBJ2-7; 8 positions match TRBD2. The CDR3 DNA sequence: TGTGCCAGCAGTTACGGGGGGCTAGCGGGCATAGAGCAGTACTTC. Its translation: CASSYGGLAGIEQYF.